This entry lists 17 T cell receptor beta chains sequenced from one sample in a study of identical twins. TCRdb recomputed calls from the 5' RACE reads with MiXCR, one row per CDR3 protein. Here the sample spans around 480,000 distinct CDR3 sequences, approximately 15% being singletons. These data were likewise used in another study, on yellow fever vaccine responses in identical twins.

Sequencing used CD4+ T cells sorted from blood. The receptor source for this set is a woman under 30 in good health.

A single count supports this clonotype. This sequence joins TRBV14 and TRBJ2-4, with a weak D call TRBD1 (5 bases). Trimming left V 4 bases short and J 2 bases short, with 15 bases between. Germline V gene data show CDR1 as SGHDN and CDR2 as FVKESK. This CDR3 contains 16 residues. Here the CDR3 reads CASSRTGPGTKNIQYF. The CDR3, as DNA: TGTGCCAGCAGCCGAACAGGTCCTGGGACCAAAAACATTCAGTACTTC.

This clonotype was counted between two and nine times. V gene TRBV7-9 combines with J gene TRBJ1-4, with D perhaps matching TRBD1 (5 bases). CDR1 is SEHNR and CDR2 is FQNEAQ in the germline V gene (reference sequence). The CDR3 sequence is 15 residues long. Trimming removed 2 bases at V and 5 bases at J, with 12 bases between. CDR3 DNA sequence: TGTGCCAGCAGCTTAAATAAGGCAGGGAATGAAAAACTGTTTTTT. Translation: CASSLNKAGNEKLFF.

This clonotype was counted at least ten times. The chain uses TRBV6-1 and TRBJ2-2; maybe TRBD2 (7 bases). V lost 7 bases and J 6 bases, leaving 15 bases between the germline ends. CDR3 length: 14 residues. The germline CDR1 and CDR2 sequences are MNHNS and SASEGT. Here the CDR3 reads CASMRIGGAGELFF. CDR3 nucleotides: TGTGCCAGCATGAGGATAGGGGGGGCCGGGGAGCTGTTTTTT.

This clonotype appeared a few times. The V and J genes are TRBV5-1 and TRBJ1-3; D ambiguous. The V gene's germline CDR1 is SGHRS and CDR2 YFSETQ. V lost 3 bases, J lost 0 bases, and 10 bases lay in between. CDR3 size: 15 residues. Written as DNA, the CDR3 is TGCGCCAGCAGCTCCGGACGGAGCTCTGGAAACACCATATATTTT. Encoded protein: CASSSGRSSGNTIYF.

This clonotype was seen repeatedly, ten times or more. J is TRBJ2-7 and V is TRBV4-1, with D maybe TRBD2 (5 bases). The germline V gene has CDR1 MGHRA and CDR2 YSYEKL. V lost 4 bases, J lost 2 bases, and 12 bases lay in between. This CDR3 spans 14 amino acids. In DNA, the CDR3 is TGCGCCAGCAGCCGGGAGACGGTTACCTACGAGCAGTACTTC. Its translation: CASSRETVTYEQYF.

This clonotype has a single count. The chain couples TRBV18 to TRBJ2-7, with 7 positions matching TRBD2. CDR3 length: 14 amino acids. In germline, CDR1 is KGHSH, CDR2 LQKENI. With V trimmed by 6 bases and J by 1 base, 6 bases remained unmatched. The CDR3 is CASSLTSASYEQYF. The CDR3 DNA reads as TGTGCCAGCTCCCTAACTAGCGCTTCCTACGAGCAGTACTTC.

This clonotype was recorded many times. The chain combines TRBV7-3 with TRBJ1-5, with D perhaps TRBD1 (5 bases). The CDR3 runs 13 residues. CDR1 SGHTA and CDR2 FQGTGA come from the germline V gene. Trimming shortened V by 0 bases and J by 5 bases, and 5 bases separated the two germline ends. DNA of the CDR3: TGTGCCAGCAGCTTAACAGGGGATCAGCCCCAGCATTTT. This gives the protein CASSLTGDQPQHF.

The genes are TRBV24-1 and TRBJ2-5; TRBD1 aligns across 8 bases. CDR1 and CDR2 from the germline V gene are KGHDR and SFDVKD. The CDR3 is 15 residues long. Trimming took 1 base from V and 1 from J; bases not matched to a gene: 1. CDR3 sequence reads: CATSDFGQGQETQYF. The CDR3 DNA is TGTGCCACCAGTGATTTTGGACAGGGCCAAGAGACCCAGTACTTC.

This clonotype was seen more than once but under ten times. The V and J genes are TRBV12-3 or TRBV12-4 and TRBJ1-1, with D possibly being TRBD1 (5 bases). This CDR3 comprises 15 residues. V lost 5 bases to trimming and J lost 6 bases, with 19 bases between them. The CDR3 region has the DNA TGTGCCAGCAGTCCCGCCGGGACGGGAGTAGCTGAAGCTTTCTTT. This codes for CASSPAGTGVAEAFF.

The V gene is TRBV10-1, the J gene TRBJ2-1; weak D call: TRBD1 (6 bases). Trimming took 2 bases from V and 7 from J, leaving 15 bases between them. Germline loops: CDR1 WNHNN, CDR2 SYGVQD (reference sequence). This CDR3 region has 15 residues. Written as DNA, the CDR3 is TGCGCCAGCAGTGAGCTATGGGGGCCGCAGAATGAGCAGTTCTTC. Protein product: CASSELWGPQNEQFF.

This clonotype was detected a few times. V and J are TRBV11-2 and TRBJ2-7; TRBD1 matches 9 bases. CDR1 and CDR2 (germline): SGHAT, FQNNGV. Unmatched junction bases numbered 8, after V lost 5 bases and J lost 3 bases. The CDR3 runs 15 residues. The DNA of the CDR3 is TGTGCCAGCAGCCCCTCCGGACAGGGGTTCTACGAGCAGTACTTC. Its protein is CASSPSGQGFYEQYF.

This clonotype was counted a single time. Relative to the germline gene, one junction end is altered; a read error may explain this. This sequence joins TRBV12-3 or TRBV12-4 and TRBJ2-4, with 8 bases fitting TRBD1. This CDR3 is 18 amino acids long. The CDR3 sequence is CTSSSFPGQVRDKNIQYF. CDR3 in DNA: TGTACCAGCAGTTCATTCCCGGGACAGGTTAGGGACAAAAACATTCAGTACTTC.

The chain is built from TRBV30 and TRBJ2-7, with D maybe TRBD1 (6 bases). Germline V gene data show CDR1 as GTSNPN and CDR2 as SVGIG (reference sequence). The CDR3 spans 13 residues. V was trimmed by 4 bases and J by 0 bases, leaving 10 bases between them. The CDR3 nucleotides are TGTGCCTGGAAGGGGGACAACTCCTACGAGCAGTACTTC. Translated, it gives CAWKGDNSYEQYF.

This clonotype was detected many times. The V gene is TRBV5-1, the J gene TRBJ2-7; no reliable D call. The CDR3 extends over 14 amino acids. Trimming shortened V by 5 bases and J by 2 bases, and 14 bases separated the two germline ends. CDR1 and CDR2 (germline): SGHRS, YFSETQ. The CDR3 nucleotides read TGCGCCAGCAGGGCCATGGCAGAGGCCTACGAGCAGTACTTC. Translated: CASRAMAEAYEQYF.

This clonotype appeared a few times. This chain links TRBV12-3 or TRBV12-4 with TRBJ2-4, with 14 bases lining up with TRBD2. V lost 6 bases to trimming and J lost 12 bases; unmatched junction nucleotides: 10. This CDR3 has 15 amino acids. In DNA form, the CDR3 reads TGTGCCAGCAGAATGACTAGCGGGGGGGCCTCCACTCAGTACTTC. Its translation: CASRMTSGGASTQYF.

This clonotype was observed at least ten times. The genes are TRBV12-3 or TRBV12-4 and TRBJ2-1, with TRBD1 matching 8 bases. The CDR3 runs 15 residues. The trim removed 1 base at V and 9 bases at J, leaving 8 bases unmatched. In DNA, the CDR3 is TGTGCCAGCAGTTTAGGTCAGGGGGCGCCAGGTGAGCAGTTCTTC. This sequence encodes CASSLGQGAPGEQFF.

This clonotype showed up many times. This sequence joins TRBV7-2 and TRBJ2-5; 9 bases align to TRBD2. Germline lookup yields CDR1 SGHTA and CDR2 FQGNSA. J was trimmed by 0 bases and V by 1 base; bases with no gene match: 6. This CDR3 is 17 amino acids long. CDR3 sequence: CASSLGGAGGYQETQYF. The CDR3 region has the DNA TGTGCCAGCAGCTTAGGTGGAGCGGGAGGTTACCAAGAGACCCAGTACTTC.